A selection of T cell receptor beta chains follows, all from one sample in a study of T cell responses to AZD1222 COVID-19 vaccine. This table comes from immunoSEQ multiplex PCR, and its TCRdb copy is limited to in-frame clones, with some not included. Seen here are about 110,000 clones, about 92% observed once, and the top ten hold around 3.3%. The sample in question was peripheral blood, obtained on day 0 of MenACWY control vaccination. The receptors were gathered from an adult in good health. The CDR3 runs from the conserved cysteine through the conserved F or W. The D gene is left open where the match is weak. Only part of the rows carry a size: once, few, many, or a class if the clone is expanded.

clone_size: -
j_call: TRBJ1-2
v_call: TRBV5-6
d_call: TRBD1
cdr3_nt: TGTGCCAGCAGCGCAGGACCGGGACAGGCGTTTTATGGCTACACCTTC
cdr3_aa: CASSAGPGQAFYGYTF

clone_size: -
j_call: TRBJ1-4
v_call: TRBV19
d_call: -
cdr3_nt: TGTGCCAGTAGGCAGGACTGGGGGGAAAAACTGTTTTTT
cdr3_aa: CASRQDWGEKLFF

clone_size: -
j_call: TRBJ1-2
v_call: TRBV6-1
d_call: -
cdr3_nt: TGTGCCAGCAGTGATTCGAACAGGCTCTATGGCTACACCTTC
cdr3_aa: CASSDSNRLYGYTF

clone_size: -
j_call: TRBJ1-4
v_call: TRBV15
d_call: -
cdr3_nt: TGTGCCACCAGCAGAGGGGCGGGAAATGAAAAACTGTTTTTT
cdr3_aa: CATSRGAGNEKLFF

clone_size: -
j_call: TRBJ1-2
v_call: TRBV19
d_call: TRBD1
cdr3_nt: TGTGCCAGTAGTCCACTACAGGGGGCAGGTGGCTACACCTTC
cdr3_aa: CASSPLQGAGGYTF

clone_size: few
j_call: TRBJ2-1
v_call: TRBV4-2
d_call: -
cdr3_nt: TGTGCCAGCAGCCAAGAATCCAGAGATCCTGAGCAGTTCTTC
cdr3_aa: CASSQESRDPEQFF

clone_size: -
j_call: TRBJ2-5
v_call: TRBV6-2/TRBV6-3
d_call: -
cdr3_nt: TGTGCCAGCAGTTCGTCCACGGAGACCCAGTACTTC
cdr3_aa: CASSSSTETQYF

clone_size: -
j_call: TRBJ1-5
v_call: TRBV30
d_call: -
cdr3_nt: TGTGCCTGGAGTGTCAGGGACGATCAGCCCCAGCATTTT
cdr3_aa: CAWSVRDDQPQHF

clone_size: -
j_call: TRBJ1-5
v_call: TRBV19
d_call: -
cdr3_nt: TGTGCCAGTACCCCCCTGGGGGGGGAGGGCAATCAGCCCCAGCATTTT
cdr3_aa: CASTPLGGEGNQPQHF

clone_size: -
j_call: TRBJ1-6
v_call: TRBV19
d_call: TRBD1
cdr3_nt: TGTGCCAGTAAGGGACAGGGGGTCTCCTATAATTCACCCCTCCACTTT
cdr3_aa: CASKGQGVSYNSPLHF

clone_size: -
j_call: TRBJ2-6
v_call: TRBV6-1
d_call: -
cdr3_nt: TGTGCCAGCAGTGAAGCGGGCGTGACCGGGGCCAACGTCCTGACTTTC
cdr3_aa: CASSEAGVTGANVLTF

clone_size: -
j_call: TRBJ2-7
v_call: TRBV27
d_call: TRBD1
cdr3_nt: TGTGCCAGCTCTCCACGTGACAGGGGAACCCACGAGCAGTACTTC
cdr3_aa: CASSPRDRGTHEQYF

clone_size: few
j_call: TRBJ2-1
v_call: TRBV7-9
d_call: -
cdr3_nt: TGTGCCAGCAGCGGTGGTTCCGGGACTCCTCTAACGATCTTC
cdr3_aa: CASSGGSGTPLTIF

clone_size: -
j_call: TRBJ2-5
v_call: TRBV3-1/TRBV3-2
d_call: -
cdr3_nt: TGTGCCAGCAGCCAAGAAAACATATTTCGGGCCGAAATTCGGGAGACCCAGTACTTC
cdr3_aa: CASSQENIFRAEIRETQYF

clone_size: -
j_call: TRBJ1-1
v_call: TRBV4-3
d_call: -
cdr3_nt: TGCGCCAGCAGCCAAGGGTCCATGAACACTGAAGCTTTCTTT
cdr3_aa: CASSQGSMNTEAFF

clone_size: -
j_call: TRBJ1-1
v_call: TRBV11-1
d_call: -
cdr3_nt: TGTGCCAGCAGCTTAGAGGGAAGCGACACTGAAGCTTTCTTT
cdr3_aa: CASSLEGSDTEAFF

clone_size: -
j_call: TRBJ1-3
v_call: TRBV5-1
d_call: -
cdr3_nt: TGCGCCAGCAGGTCGGACTCTCGGGGGTATGGAAACACCATATATTTT
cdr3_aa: CASRSDSRGYGNTIYF

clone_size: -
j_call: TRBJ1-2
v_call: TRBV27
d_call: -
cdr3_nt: TGTGCCAGCAGTCCAGTCCAGGGTTCCCCCTATGGCTACACCTTC
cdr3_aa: CASSPVQGSPYGYTF

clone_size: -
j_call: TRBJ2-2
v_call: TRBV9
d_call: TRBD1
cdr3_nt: TGTGCCAGCAGCGTCAGGGGGTTGAACACCGGGGAGCTGTTTTTT
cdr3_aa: CASSVRGLNTGELFF

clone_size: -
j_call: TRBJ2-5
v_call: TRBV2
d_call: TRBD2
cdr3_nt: TGTGCCAGCAGTATACGACTAGCGGGGGAAGAGACCCAGTACTTC
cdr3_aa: CASSIRLAGEETQYF

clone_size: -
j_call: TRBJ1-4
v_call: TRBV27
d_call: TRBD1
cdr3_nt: TGTGCCAGCGGAAGACAGGGAGGTGAAAAACTGTTTTTT
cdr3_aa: CASGRQGGEKLFF

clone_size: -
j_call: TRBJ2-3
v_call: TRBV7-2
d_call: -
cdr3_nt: TGTGCCAGCAGCCCGCGAGAGGTAACAGATACGCAGTATTTT
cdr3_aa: CASSPREVTDTQYF

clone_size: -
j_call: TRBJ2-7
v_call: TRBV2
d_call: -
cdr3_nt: TGTGCCAGCAGTGATAACTCAACCCCTTACGAGCAGTACTTC
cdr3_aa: CASSDNSTPYEQYF

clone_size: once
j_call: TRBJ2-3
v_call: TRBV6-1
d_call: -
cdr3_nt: TGTGCCAGCAGTGAATCCGGGGATGGAGAGACAGATACGCAGTATTTT
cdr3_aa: CASSESGDGETDTQYF

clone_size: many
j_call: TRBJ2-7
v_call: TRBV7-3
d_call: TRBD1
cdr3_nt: TGTGCCAGCAGCTTAAATAGGACAGGGGGCTACGAGCAGTACTTC
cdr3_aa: CASSLNRTGGYEQYF

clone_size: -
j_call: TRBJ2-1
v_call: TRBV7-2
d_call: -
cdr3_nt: TGTGCCAGCAGCCCTTCTAGCTCCTACAATGAGCAGTTCTTC
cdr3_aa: CASSPSSSYNEQFF

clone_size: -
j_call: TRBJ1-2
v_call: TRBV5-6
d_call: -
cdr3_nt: TGTGCCAGCAGCTTGGTACAGGCCGGTGGTGGCTACACCTTC
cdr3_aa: CASSLVQAGGGYTF

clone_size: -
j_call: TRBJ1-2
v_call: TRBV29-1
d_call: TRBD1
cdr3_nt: TGCAGCGTGGGGGAGACAGGGTATGGCTACACCTTC
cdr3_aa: CSVGETGYGYTF

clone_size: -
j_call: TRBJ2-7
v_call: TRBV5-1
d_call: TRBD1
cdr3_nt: TGCGCCAGCAGCCCCGGGACAGGGAGCAACGAGCAGTACTTC
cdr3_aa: CASSPGTGSNEQYF

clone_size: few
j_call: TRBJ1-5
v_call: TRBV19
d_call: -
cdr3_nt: TGTGCCAGTAGTCGGCGGGAAGAAGTTAGGGTAGGCAATCAGCCCCAGCATTTT
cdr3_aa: CASSRREEVRVGNQPQHF

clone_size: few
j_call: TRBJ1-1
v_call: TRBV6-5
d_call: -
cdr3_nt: TGTGCCAGCAGTTCGGGGGGAAACACTGAAGCTTTCTTT
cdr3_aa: CASSSGGNTEAFF

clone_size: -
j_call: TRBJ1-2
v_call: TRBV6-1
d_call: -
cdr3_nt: TGTGCCAGCAGTGAACAACAACAGGCCGGCTACACCTTC
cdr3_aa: CASSEQQQAGYTF

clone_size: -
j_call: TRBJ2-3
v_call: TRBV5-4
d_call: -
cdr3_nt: TGTGCCAGCAGCCAGGCGGGGGCGCGGGGCACAGATACGCAGTATTTT
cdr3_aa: CASSQAGARGTDTQYF

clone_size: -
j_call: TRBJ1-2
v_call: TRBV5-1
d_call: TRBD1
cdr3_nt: TGCGCCAGCAGCTTGGGGGACAGGGACATGGGCTACACCTTC
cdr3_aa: CASSLGDRDMGYTF

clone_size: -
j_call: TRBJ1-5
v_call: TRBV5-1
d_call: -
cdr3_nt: TGCGCCAGCAGCTTGGAAGGGGGAGACAATCAGCCCCAGCATTTT
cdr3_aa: CASSLEGGDNQPQHF

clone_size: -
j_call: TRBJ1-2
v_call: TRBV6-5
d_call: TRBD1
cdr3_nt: TGTGCCAGCGGGGGACAGGGGGCCAGTGGCTACACCTTC
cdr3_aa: CASGGQGASGYTF

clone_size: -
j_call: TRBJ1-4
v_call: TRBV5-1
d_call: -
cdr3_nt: TGCGCCAGCAGCTTGGCCTCACAGCGGGGTGAAAAACTGTTTTTT
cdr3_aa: CASSLASQRGEKLFF

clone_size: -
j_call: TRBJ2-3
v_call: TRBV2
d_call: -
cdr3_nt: TGTGCCAGCGCCCAAGGGGGGGCCCCAGATACGCAGTATTTT
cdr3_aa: CASAQGGAPDTQYF

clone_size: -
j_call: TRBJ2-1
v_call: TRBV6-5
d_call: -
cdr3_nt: TGTGCCAGCAGTTACTCGAGTAGGTATGAGCAGTTCTTC
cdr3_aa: CASSYSSRYEQFF

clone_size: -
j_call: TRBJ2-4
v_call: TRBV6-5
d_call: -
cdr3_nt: TGTGCCAGCAGTTACTCGACGGGTTGGGTGGAGAACATTCAGTACTTC
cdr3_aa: CASSYSTGWVENIQYF

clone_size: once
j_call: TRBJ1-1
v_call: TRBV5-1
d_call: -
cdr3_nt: TGCGCCAGCAGTCCAACAGCGAACACTGAAGCTTTCTTT
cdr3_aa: CASSPTANTEAFF

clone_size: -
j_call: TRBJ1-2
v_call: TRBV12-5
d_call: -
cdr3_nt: TGTGCTAGTGGTTCGGACGGTGATGGCTACACCTTC
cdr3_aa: CASGSDGDGYTF